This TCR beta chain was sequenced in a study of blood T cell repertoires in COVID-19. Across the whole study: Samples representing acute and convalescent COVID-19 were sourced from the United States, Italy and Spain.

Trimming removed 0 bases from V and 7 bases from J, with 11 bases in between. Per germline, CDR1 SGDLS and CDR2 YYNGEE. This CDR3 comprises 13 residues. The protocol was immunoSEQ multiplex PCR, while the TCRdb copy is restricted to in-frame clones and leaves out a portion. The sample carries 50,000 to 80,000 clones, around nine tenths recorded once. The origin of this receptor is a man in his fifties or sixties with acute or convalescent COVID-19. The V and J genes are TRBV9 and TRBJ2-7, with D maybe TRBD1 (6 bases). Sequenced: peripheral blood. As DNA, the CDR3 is TGTGCCAGCAGCGTAGGGGGACATCGGGAGCAGTACTTC. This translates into CASSVGGHREQYF.